This T cell receptor beta chain was sequenced in a study of cytomegalovirus exposure and HLA in healthy donors. There were likely unrecorded immune exposures, though donors were nominally healthy when sampled. CDR1 is ENHRY, CDR2 SYGVKD, per germline. The V segment lost 10 bases and the J segment 1 base; nucleotides outside the gene matches: 7. The CDR3 consists of 14 residues. This PCR relied on a set of 60 Vbeta primers and 13 Jbeta primers. Assay used: immunoSEQ multiplex PCR; TCRdb lists only in-frame clones, some missing. Of approximately 160,000 clones listed, around 80% were seen once; the top ten hold about 0.77%.

The sequence came from a woman aged 18-35 years in good health and CMV-seronegative. The chain combines TRBV10-3 with TRBJ2-3, with 8 bases identical to TRBD1. The sequenced sample consisted of PBMCs. Here the CDR3 reads CASSTGEGTDTQYF. Here the CDR3 DNA reads TGTGCCAGCTCGACAGGGGAAGGCACAGATACGCAGTATTTT.